Listed here are 25 T cell receptor beta chains from one sample, sequenced in a study of identical twins. TCRdb re-called the 5' RACE reads through MiXCR, storing one row per CDR3 protein. The profile covers around 470,000 distinct CDR3 sequences, with 14% appearing a single time and over 0.5% taken by the ten largest. The sample was also linked to a second study, of yellow fever vaccine responses in identical twins.

Sequencing was performed on CD4+ T cells sorted from blood. These receptors originate from a woman younger than 35 in good health.

This chain connects TRBV28 to TRBJ2-3; possibly TRBD2 for D (6 bases). V lost 2 bases and J 7 bases, leaving 19 bases between the germline ends. The CDR3 spans 16 residues. Germline V gene sequence: CDR1 MDHEN, CDR2 SYDVKM. This chain's CDR3 is CASSLVGGADKYTQYF. The CDR3, as DNA: TGTGCCAGCAGTTTAGTCGGCGGGGCTGATAAGTATACGCAGTATTTT.

This clonotype was seen repeatedly, ten times or more. The V and J genes are TRBV5-1 and TRBJ1-1, with 10 bases fitting TRBD1. The V and J ends lost 4 bases and 6 bases, in that order; junction bases with no gene match: 3. Germline values: CDR1 SGHRS, CDR2 YFSETQ. The CDR3 loop spans 13 amino acids. The CDR3 coding sequence is TGCGCCAGCAGCCCGGGGACAGGGGCTGAAGCTTTCTTT. Amino acids: CASSPGTGAEAFF.

This clonotype was seen ten or more times. One end of the junction varies from germline; a read error may be responsible. The chain carries TRBV14 and TRBJ2-7; D gene uncertain. Germline V lookup: CDR1 SGHDN, CDR2 FVKESK. CDR3 length: 13 amino acids. The CDR3 reads CASSQDWQRPSSF. CDR3 sequence (DNA): TGTGCCAGCAGCCAAGATTGGCAGCGCCCCAGTTCGTTC.

This clonotype was counted between two and nine times. This rearrangement joins TRBV30 to TRBJ2-3; D gene ambiguous. Trimming cost V 3 bases and J 6 bases, with 16 bases left between them. The CDR3 length is 14 residues. CDR1 is GTSNPN, CDR2 SVGIG, per germline (reference sequence). The CDR3 DNA is TGTGCCTGGAGCCCTGGCGCTTCCAGGGATACGCAGTATTTT. Protein sequence: CAWSPGASRDTQYF.

The chain uses TRBV20-1 and TRBJ2-1; 9 bases agree with TRBD2. V lost 1 base to trimming and J lost 5 bases; unmatched junction nucleotides: 18. The germline gives CDR1 DFQATT, CDR2 SNEGSKA (reference sequence). The CDR3 totals 19 residues. In nucleotides, the CDR3 is TGCAGTGCTAGAGCAACGGGAGCTAGCGGGGCCAAATCTCACAATGAGCAGTTCTTC. Translation: CSARATGASGAKSHNEQFF.

The chain combines TRBV5-1 with TRBJ1-2; D not resolved. The CDR3 runs 14 residues. Germline CDR1 reads SGHRS; CDR2 reads YFSETQ. V shed 0 bases and J shed 4 bases, with 10 bases lying between them. The CDR3 sequence is CASSLDAGAYGYTF. The DNA of the CDR3 is TGCGCCAGCAGCTTGGATGCAGGAGCCTATGGCTACACCTTC.

V is TRBV6-2 or TRBV6-3 and J is TRBJ1-1; 9 bases fit TRBD1. Germline-derived CDR1 and CDR2 are MNHEY and SVGEGT. The CDR3 has 17 residues. Germline trimming cut 2 bases from V and 2 bases from J; bases unmatched to any gene: 9. For the CDR3, the DNA is TGTGCCAGCAGTTACGAGACCGGGACAGGGAAAAACACTGAAGCTTTCTTT. Translating it yields CASSYETGTGKNTEAFF.

This clonotype was observed at least ten times. The chain links TRBV7-2 to TRBJ1-1, with unresolved D. Germline V gives CDR1 SGHTA, CDR2 FQGNSA. This CDR3 is built from 12 residues. Between the trimmed V and J ends, which lost 5 bases and 0 bases, there was a span of 4 bases. DNA for the CDR3: TGTGCCAGCAGCCGCCTGAACACTGAAGCTTTCTTT. The encoded protein is CASSRLNTEAFF.

This clonotype was observed a handful of times. The CDR3 sequence is CASSQPAGRTYEQYF. The DNA for the CDR3 is TGCGCCAGCAGCCAACCAGCGGGGAGAACCTACGAGCAGTACTTC. The chain couples TRBV4-1 to TRBJ2-7, with 7 nucleotides matching TRBD2. CDR3 length: 15 residues. Germline values: CDR1 MGHRA, CDR2 YSYEKL. J was trimmed by 2 bases and V by 2 bases; bases with no gene match: 6.

This clonotype was counted between two and nine times. V gene TRBV20-1 combines with J gene TRBJ2-1; no clear D gene. Germline CDR1 reads DFQATT; CDR2 reads SNEGSKA (reference sequence). Trimming pared 6 bases from V and 2 bases from J, leaving 14 bases between. The CDR3 length is 14 residues. Here the CDR3 reads CSAPDSRAYNEQFF. CDR3 coding DNA: TGCAGTGCCCCCGACTCGCGAGCCTACAATGAGCAGTTCTTC.

This clonotype was seen only a few times. The rearrangement uses TRBV10-2 and TRBJ2-2; the match to TRBD2 covers 7 bases. Germline V gene lookup returns CDR1 WSHSY and CDR2 SAAADI. V lost 3 bases and J lost 4; bases outside the gene matches: 2. The CDR3 runs 14 residues. The CDR3 here is CASSDPGGTGELFF. The CDR3 coding sequence is TGCGCCAGCAGTGACCCGGGGGGCACCGGGGAGCTGTTTTTT.

This clonotype was picked up a small number of times. The chain carries TRBV19 and TRBJ2-1; D not resolved. The CDR3 loop spans 13 amino acids. Trimming pared 5 bases from V and 7 bases from J, leaving 12 bases between. CDR1 is LNHDA, CDR2 SQIVND, per germline (reference sequence). CDR3 in amino acids: CASSYGIGNEQFF. CDR3 nucleotides: TGTGCCAGTAGTTACGGTATTGGAAATGAGCAGTTCTTC.

This clonotype was observed a handful of times. The V gene is TRBV27, the J gene TRBJ2-1, with TRBD2 matching over 9 bases. From germline, CDR1 is MNHEY and CDR2 SMNVEV (reference sequence). The CDR3 has 14 amino acids. V was pared by 3 bases and J by 8 bases, with 5 bases of the junction left unmatched. The CDR3 bases are TGTGCCAGCAGTTTGGGACTAGCAGTCGATGAGCAGTTCTTC. Its translation: CASSLGLAVDEQFF.

The V and J genes are TRBV7-2 and TRBJ2-7, with 9 bases that match TRBD2. Germline V gene lookup returns CDR1 SGHTA and CDR2 FQGNSA. The V and J ends lost 1 base and 4 bases, in that order; junction bases with no gene match: 5. There are 15 residues in the CDR3. The CDR3 coding sequence is TGTGCCAGCAGCTTAGGGAGTAGCGGGAGATACGAGCAGTACTTC. Translation: CASSLGSSGRYEQYF. The full variable domain, in which reference TRBV7-2 and TRBJ2-7 provide the parts outside the CDR3, is GAGVSQSPSNKVTEKGKDVELRCDPISGHTALYWYRQSLGQGLEFLIYFQGNSAPDKSGLPSDRFSAERTGGSVSTLTIQRTQQEDSAVYLCASSLGSSGRYEQYFGPGTRLTVT.

The CDR3 DNA reads TGCAGCGTTGAACAGGACTTCACCTACGAGCAGTACTTC. As protein: CSVEQDFTYEQYF. V gene TRBV29-1 combines with J gene TRBJ2-7; TRBD2 might be the D (5 bases). This CDR3 is 13 amino acids long. Germline CDR1 reads SQVTM; CDR2 reads ANQGSEA. Trimming took 2 bases from V and 2 from J, leaving 10 bases between them.

The rearrangement uses TRBV6-2 or TRBV6-3 and TRBJ2-1, with TRBD2 matching over 9 bases. The CDR3 extends over 15 amino acids. J was trimmed by 6 bases and V by 2 bases; bases with no gene match: 5. CDR1 is MNHEY and CDR2 is SVGEGT in the germline V gene. As DNA, the CDR3 is TGTGCCAGCAGTTACGGAGGTAGCGGGAGCAATGAGCAGTTCTTC. It specifies CASSYGGSGSNEQFF.

This clonotype was found a few times. CDR3 DNA sequence: TGTGCCAGCAGTCGTGACAGGGATTGGTACGAGCAGTACTTC. Its protein is CASSRDRDWYEQYF. This chain joins TRBV11-1 and TRBJ2-7, with 7 bases aligning to TRBD1. CDR3 size: 14 residues. The germline V gene has CDR1 SGHAT and CDR2 FQDESV (reference sequence). J gave up 4 bases and V 6 bases, and 9 bases lay outside the gene matches.

This clonotype has a handful of counts. The chain is built from TRBV6-1 and TRBJ1-2; 10 bases line up with TRBD1. The germline V gene has CDR1 MNHNS and CDR2 SASEGT. The V and J ends lost 8 bases and 4 bases, in that order; junction bases with no gene match: 16. The CDR3 is 17 residues long. The CDR3: CASHPNGWDRGGYGYTF. The CDR3 region has the DNA TGTGCCAGCCACCCCAACGGGTGGGACAGGGGTGGCTATGGCTACACCTTC.

V and J are TRBV7-6 and TRBJ2-7; 10 bases are a match to TRBD1. CDR3 length: 15 amino acids. Germline CDR1 reads SGHVS; CDR2 reads FNYEAQ. Losses at the gene ends were 5 bases for V and 5 bases for J; bases not matched to a gene: 9. The CDR3 coding sequence is TGTGCCAGCAGCCCCGCCGGGACAGGGGTGGACGAGCAGTACTTC. This sequence encodes CASSPAGTGVDEQYF. The full variable domain, completed using reference TRBV7-6 and TRBJ2-7, is GAGVSQSPRYKVTKRGQDVALRCDPISGHVSLYWYRQALGQGPEFLTYFNYEAQQDKSGLPNDRFSAERPEGSISTLTIQRTEQRDSAMYRCASSPAGTGVDEQYFGPGTRLTVT.

The rearrangement links TRBV3-1 to TRBJ2-7; tentatively, D is TRBD1 (6 bases). The germline V and J ends were trimmed by 1 base and 2 bases, with 15 bases remaining between them. This CDR3 is built from 16 residues. CDR1 is LGHDT and CDR2 is YNNKEL in the germline V gene (reference sequence). The CDR3: CASSQGGGRGTYEQYF. As DNA, the CDR3 is TGTGCCAGCAGCCAAGGAGGGGGTCGGGGCACCTACGAGCAGTACTTC.

This chain connects TRBV7-9 to TRBJ2-1; a possible D gene is TRBD1 (6 bases). The V end was cut by 4 bases, the J end by 5 bases, with 12 bases between. The CDR3 contains 14 residues. Germline V gene data show CDR1 as SEHNR and CDR2 as FQNEAQ (reference sequence). CDR3 DNA: TGTGCCAGCAGCTGGGGGCGGTTGAACAATGAGCAGTTCTTC. Protein: CASSWGRLNNEQFF.

A few counts support this clonotype. V is TRBV7-2 and J is TRBJ2-3; possibly TRBD2 for D (6 bases). The germline gives CDR1 SGHTA, CDR2 FQGNSA. The CDR3 totals 13 residues. V gave up 0 bases and J gave up 14 bases, with 15 bases separating them. The CDR3 sequence is CASSLAHGSWPYF. CDR3 sequence (DNA): TGTGCCAGCAGCTTAGCGCACGGGAGTTGGCCGTATTTT.

This clonotype appeared a few times. The chain is built from TRBV28 and TRBJ2-7; 10 nucleotides align to TRBD2. V gave up 5 bases and J gave up 5 bases; unmatched junction bases: 6. The CDR3 covers 14 residues. Germline CDR1 MDHEN, CDR2 SYDVKM. The CDR3 DNA reads as TGTGCCAGCAGTCCCCATCTAGCGGGAGACGAGCAGTACTTC. Translated: CASSPHLAGDEQYF.

V usage is TRBV15 and J usage is TRBJ2-7, with 7 bases identical to TRBD1. The CDR3 sequence is 15 residues long. Germline CDR1 is LNHNV and CDR2 is YYDKDF (reference sequence). The V and J ends lost 0 bases and 6 bases, in that order; junction bases with no gene match: 8. In DNA form, the CDR3 reads TGTGCCACCAGCAGAGATCGCGCCACAGGGGTCGAGCAGTACTTC. Encoded protein: CATSRDRATGVEQYF.

There are a few counts of this clonotype. V usage is TRBV15 and J usage is TRBJ2-7; 7 bases fit TRBD2. Germline CDR1 LNHNV, CDR2 YYDKDF (reference sequence). J lost 0 bases, V lost 6 bases, and 8 bases had no gene match. The CDR3 is made up of 15 amino acids. This CDR3 is CATSPPSGNSYEQYF. The CDR3 nucleotides read TGTGCCACCAGTCCTCCCAGCGGGAACTCCTACGAGCAGTACTTC. Full variable domain (missing parts from reference TRBV15 and TRBJ2-7): DAMVIQNPRYQVTQFGKPVTLSCSQTLNHNVMYWYQQKSSQAPKLLFHYYDKDFNNEADTPDNFQSRRPNTSFCFLDIRSPGLGDTAMYLCATSPPSGNSYEQYFGPGTRLTVT.